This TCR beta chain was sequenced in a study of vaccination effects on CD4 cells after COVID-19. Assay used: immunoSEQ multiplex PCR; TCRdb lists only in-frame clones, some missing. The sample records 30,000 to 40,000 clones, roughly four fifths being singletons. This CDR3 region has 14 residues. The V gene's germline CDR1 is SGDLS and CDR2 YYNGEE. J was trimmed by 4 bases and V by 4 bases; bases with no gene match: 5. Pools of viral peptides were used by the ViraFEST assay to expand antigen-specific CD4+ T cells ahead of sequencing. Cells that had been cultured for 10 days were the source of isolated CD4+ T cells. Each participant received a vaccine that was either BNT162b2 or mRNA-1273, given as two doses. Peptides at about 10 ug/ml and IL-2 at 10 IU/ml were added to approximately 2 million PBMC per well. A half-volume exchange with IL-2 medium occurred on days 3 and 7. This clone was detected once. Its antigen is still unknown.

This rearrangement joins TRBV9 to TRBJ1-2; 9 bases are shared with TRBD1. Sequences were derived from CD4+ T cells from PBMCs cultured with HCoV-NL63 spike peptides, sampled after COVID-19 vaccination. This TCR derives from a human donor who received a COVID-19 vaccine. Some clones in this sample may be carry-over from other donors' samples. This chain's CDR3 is CASSPGQGGYGYTF. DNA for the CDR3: TGTGCCAGCAGCCCGGGACAGGGCGGCTATGGCTACACCTTC.